The rows below give T cell receptor beta chains drawn from one sample of a study of OX40 agonist ivuxolimab in advanced cancers. Clones were read by immunoSEQ multiplex PCR, and TCRdb kept only the in-frame ones, dropping some. The sample lists tens of thousands of clones; 65% to 85% were seen once. Source: CD4+ or CD8+ T cells sorted from blood, taken in a trial of the OX40 agonist ivuxolimab. The source of these receptors is an adult with an advanced solid tumor such as melanoma, head and neck, liver or kidney cancer. The CDR3 runs from the conserved cysteine through the conserved F or W. Fields, in order: CDR3 length, clone size, V gene, J gene, D gene, CDR3 protein, CDR3 DNA. A D gene is named only where the DNA matches it firmly. The size of a clone is reported for some rows only, either as once, few or many, or as a class for expanded clones.

cdr3_length: 14
clone_size: once
v_call: TRBV30
j_call: TRBJ2-2
d_call: TRBD1
cdr3_aa: CAWTRDREVRELFF
cdr3_nt: TGTGCCTGGACCAGGGACAGGGAGGTCCGGGAGCTGTTTTTT

cdr3_length: 16
clone_size: NA
v_call: TRBV25-1
j_call: TRBJ2-7
d_call: NA
cdr3_aa: CASSESRRRFCYEQYF
cdr3_nt: TGTGCCAGCAGTGAATCTCGACGGAGATTTTGCTACGAGCAGTACTTC

cdr3_length: 15
clone_size: NA
v_call: TRBV7-3
j_call: TRBJ1-2
d_call: NA
cdr3_aa: CASSLPDWAVYGYTF
cdr3_nt: TGTGCCAGCAGCTTGCCCGACTGGGCAGTCTATGGCTACACCTTC

cdr3_length: 15
clone_size: NA
v_call: TRBV15
j_call: TRBJ2-5
d_call: NA
cdr3_aa: CATSRDLWTEETQYF
cdr3_nt: TGTGCCACCAGCAGAGACCTTTGGACGGAAGAGACCCAGTACTTC

cdr3_length: 14
clone_size: NA
v_call: TRBV6-5
j_call: TRBJ1-1
d_call: TRBD1
cdr3_aa: CASSDLVTGAEAFF
cdr3_nt: TGTGCCAGCAGCGACCTAGTGACAGGGGCTGAAGCTTTCTTT

cdr3_length: 14
clone_size: few
v_call: TRBV4-2
j_call: TRBJ1-1
d_call: NA
cdr3_aa: CASSLTREAPEAFF
cdr3_nt: TGTGCCAGCAGCCTCACTAGGGAGGCCCCTGAAGCTTTCTTT

cdr3_length: 15
clone_size: NA
v_call: TRBV9
j_call: TRBJ2-2
d_call: NA
cdr3_aa: CASSVGVGNTGELFF
cdr3_nt: TGTGCCAGCAGCGTAGGGGTGGGGAACACCGGGGAGCTGTTTTTT

cdr3_length: 13
clone_size: NA
v_call: TRBV5-4
j_call: TRBJ2-2
d_call: NA
cdr3_aa: CASSFDRPGELFF
cdr3_nt: TGTGCCAGCAGTTTCGACCGCCCCGGGGAGCTGTTTTTT

cdr3_length: 13
clone_size: NA
v_call: TRBV5-1
j_call: TRBJ2-7
d_call: NA
cdr3_aa: CASRDITAYEQYF
cdr3_nt: TGCGCCAGCAGGGATATTACGGCTTACGAGCAGTACTTC

cdr3_length: 13
clone_size: NA
v_call: TRBV2
j_call: TRBJ1-2
d_call: NA
cdr3_aa: CASSGGESYGYTF
cdr3_nt: TGTGCCAGCAGTGGGGGGGAGAGCTATGGCTACACCTTC

cdr3_length: 15
clone_size: NA
v_call: TRBV9
j_call: TRBJ2-7
d_call: TRBD1
cdr3_aa: CASSVEGTESYEQYF
cdr3_nt: TGTGCCAGCAGCGTAGAAGGGACAGAGTCCTACGAGCAGTACTTC

cdr3_length: 16
clone_size: once
v_call: TRBV13
j_call: TRBJ2-7
d_call: TRBD2
cdr3_aa: CASSSGLAVRSYEQYF
cdr3_nt: TGTGCCAGCAGCTCCGGACTAGCGGTGAGATCCTACGAGCAGTACTTC

cdr3_length: 13
clone_size: NA
v_call: TRBV27
j_call: TRBJ1-1
d_call: NA
cdr3_aa: CASSGTSNTEAFF
cdr3_nt: TGTGCCAGCAGTGGGACATCGAACACTGAAGCTTTCTTT

cdr3_length: 13
clone_size: NA
v_call: TRBV4-1
j_call: TRBJ2-5
d_call: NA
cdr3_aa: CASSQTMGETQYF
cdr3_nt: TGCGCCAGCAGCCAAACGATGGGAGAGACCCAGTACTTC

cdr3_length: 15
clone_size: few
v_call: TRBV19
j_call: TRBJ2-7
d_call: NA
cdr3_aa: CASSPGYRGLYEQYF
cdr3_nt: TGTGCCAGTAGCCCGGGGTACAGGGGACTCTACGAGCAGTACTTC

cdr3_length: 15
clone_size: once
v_call: TRBV6-5
j_call: TRBJ2-1
d_call: TRBD2
cdr3_aa: CASAAGTSAYNEQFF
cdr3_nt: TGTGCCAGCGCTGCCGGGACTAGTGCCTACAATGAGCAGTTCTTC

cdr3_length: 14
clone_size: NA
v_call: TRBV30
j_call: TRBJ1-5
d_call: NA
cdr3_aa: CAWSAGFGNQPQHF
cdr3_nt: TGTGCCTGGAGTGCAGGGTTTGGGAATCAGCCCCAGCATTTT

cdr3_length: 12
clone_size: NA
v_call: TRBV6-1
j_call: TRBJ2-7
d_call: NA
cdr3_aa: CASILDGYEQYF
cdr3_nt: TGTGCCAGCATTCTCGACGGCTACGAGCAGTACTTC

cdr3_length: 13
clone_size: NA
v_call: TRBV28
j_call: TRBJ2-7
d_call: NA
cdr3_aa: CASSLGTDYEQYF
cdr3_nt: TGTGCCAGCAGTCTTGGGACCGACTACGAGCAGTACTTC

cdr3_length: 16
clone_size: NA
v_call: TRBV13
j_call: TRBJ2-5
d_call: TRBD2
cdr3_aa: CASSSGTSSKQETQYF
cdr3_nt: TGTGCCAGCAGCAGTGGGACTAGCAGTAAGCAAGAGACCCAGTACTTC

cdr3_length: 15
clone_size: NA
v_call: TRBV19
j_call: TRBJ1-2
d_call: NA
cdr3_aa: CASSIAAGYTYGYTF
cdr3_nt: TGTGCCAGTAGTATAGCGGCAGGTTATACCTATGGCTACACCTTC

cdr3_length: 13
clone_size: once
v_call: TRBV6-1
j_call: TRBJ2-7
d_call: NA
cdr3_aa: CASSDTLWDEQYF
cdr3_nt: TGTGCCAGCAGTGATACTTTGTGGGACGAGCAGTACTTC

cdr3_length: 16
clone_size: once
v_call: TRBV7-9
j_call: TRBJ1-4
d_call: TRBD1
cdr3_aa: CASSAPTGAANEKLFF
cdr3_nt: TGTGCCAGCAGCGCCCCGACAGGGGCGGCTAATGAAAAACTGTTTTTT

cdr3_length: 16
clone_size: NA
v_call: TRBV4-1
j_call: TRBJ1-3
d_call: NA
cdr3_aa: CASSLIVGTSGNTIYF
cdr3_nt: TGCGCCAGCAGCCTCATCGTAGGGACGTCTGGAAACACCATATATTTT

cdr3_length: 16
clone_size: NA
v_call: TRBV4-1
j_call: TRBJ1-2
d_call: NA
cdr3_aa: CASSPGDSGLIYGYTF
cdr3_nt: TGCGCCAGCAGCCCAGGAGATTCGGGGCTAATTTATGGCTACACCTTC

cdr3_length: 13
clone_size: NA
v_call: TRBV30
j_call: TRBJ2-7
d_call: NA
cdr3_aa: CAWETGTSYEQYF
cdr3_nt: TGTGCCTGGGAAACCGGGACAAGCTACGAGCAGTACTTC

cdr3_length: 14
clone_size: once
v_call: TRBV7-8
j_call: TRBJ1-2
d_call: TRBD1
cdr3_aa: CASSPWDSPYGYTF
cdr3_nt: TGTGCCAGCAGCCCTTGGGACAGTCCTTATGGCTACACCTTC

cdr3_length: 14
clone_size: once
v_call: TRBV9
j_call: TRBJ1-1
d_call: NA
cdr3_aa: CASSVGGTATEAFF
cdr3_nt: TGTGCCAGCAGCGTTGGGGGAACAGCAACTGAAGCTTTCTTT

cdr3_length: 14
clone_size: few
v_call: TRBV28
j_call: TRBJ1-5
d_call: NA
cdr3_aa: CASTLDIIEEPQHF
cdr3_nt: TGTGCCAGCACCCTGGACATCATCGAGGAGCCCCAGCATTTT

cdr3_length: 16
clone_size: few
v_call: TRBV7-6
j_call: TRBJ2-1
d_call: TRBD2
cdr3_aa: CASSLLAGGSYNEQFF
cdr3_nt: TGTGCCAGCAGCCTCCTAGCGGGAGGTTCCTACAATGAGCAGTTCTTC

cdr3_length: 16
clone_size: NA
v_call: TRBV7-9
j_call: TRBJ2-5
d_call: TRBD2
cdr3_aa: CASSFSGGLNQETQYF
cdr3_nt: TGTGCCAGCAGCTTTAGCGGGGGGCTGAACCAAGAGACCCAGTACTTC

cdr3_length: 14
clone_size: NA
v_call: TRBV11-3
j_call: TRBJ2-1
d_call: TRBD2
cdr3_aa: CASSQGTSGNEQFF
cdr3_nt: TGTGCCAGCAGCCAAGGGACTAGCGGAAATGAGCAGTTCTTC

cdr3_length: 13
clone_size: NA
v_call: TRBV6-1
j_call: TRBJ2-7
d_call: NA
cdr3_aa: CASRGTYPYEQYF
cdr3_nt: TGTGCCAGCAGGGGGACATACCCCTACGAGCAGTACTTC

cdr3_length: 15
clone_size: NA
v_call: TRBV6-1
j_call: TRBJ2-5
d_call: NA
cdr3_aa: CASSEPSGGEETQYF
cdr3_nt: TGTGCCAGCAGTGAGCCCTCTGGAGGGGAGGAGACCCAGTACTTC

cdr3_length: 13
clone_size: NA
v_call: TRBV30
j_call: TRBJ2-2
d_call: NA
cdr3_aa: CAWDQGNTGELFF
cdr3_nt: TGTGCCTGGGATCAGGGGAACACCGGGGAGCTGTTTTTT

cdr3_length: 16
clone_size: NA
v_call: TRBV4-1
j_call: TRBJ1-5
d_call: NA
cdr3_aa: CASSQESRAVNQPQHF
cdr3_nt: TGCGCCAGCAGCCAAGAGTCGCGGGCTGTCAATCAGCCCCAGCATTTT

cdr3_length: 14
clone_size: NA
v_call: TRBV7-3
j_call: TRBJ2-1
d_call: TRBD2
cdr3_aa: CASSFSGGNNEQFF
cdr3_nt: TGTGCCAGCAGCTTTAGCGGGGGGAACAATGAGCAGTTCTTC

cdr3_length: 13
clone_size: NA
v_call: TRBV6-5
j_call: TRBJ2-5
d_call: NA
cdr3_aa: CASNSRTEETQYF
cdr3_nt: TGTGCCAGCAATAGTAGGACAGAAGAGACCCAGTACTTC

cdr3_length: 13
clone_size: NA
v_call: TRBV7-8
j_call: TRBJ2-2
d_call: NA
cdr3_aa: CASRLMWPGELFF
cdr3_nt: TGTGCCAGCCGCCTCATGTGGCCCGGGGAGCTGTTTTTT

cdr3_length: 15
clone_size: few
v_call: TRBV4-3
j_call: TRBJ1-1
d_call: TRBD1
cdr3_aa: CASSQDQGDDTEAFF
cdr3_nt: TGCGCCAGCAGCCAAGATCAGGGGGACGACACTGAAGCTTTCTTT

cdr3_length: 14
clone_size: NA
v_call: TRBV2
j_call: TRBJ1-2
d_call: TRBD1
cdr3_aa: CATEPGQGNYGYTF
cdr3_nt: TGTGCCACCGAACCTGGACAGGGTAACTATGGCTACACCTTC

cdr3_length: 15
clone_size: NA
v_call: TRBV6-5
j_call: TRBJ1-2
d_call: NA
cdr3_aa: CASNPTAVTNYGYTF
cdr3_nt: TGTGCCAGCAACCCGACCGCAGTTACGAACTATGGCTACACCTTC

cdr3_length: 14
clone_size: NA
v_call: TRBV28
j_call: TRBJ2-7
d_call: TRBD1
cdr3_aa: CASSAGQGGYEQYF
cdr3_nt: TGTGCCAGCAGTGCGGGACAGGGCGGATACGAGCAGTACTTC

cdr3_length: 13
clone_size: NA
v_call: TRBV10-3
j_call: TRBJ2-7
d_call: NA
cdr3_aa: CAISDGAQDEQYF
cdr3_nt: TGTGCCATCAGTGACGGGGCGCAAGACGAGCAGTACTTC

cdr3_length: 13
clone_size: NA
v_call: TRBV6-6
j_call: TRBJ2-7
d_call: NA
cdr3_aa: CASSYLSGYEQYF
cdr3_nt: TGTGCCAGCAGTTACCTCAGCGGGTACGAGCAGTACTTC

cdr3_length: 13
clone_size: NA
v_call: TRBV27
j_call: TRBJ2-7
d_call: NA
cdr3_aa: CASSSRPREEQYF
cdr3_nt: TGTGCCAGCAGTTCCCGGCCAAGGGAAGAGCAGTACTTC

cdr3_length: 13
clone_size: NA
v_call: TRBV6-5
j_call: TRBJ2-7
d_call: NA
cdr3_aa: CASSEGVTYEQYF
cdr3_nt: TGTGCCAGCAGTGAAGGGGTGACCTACGAGCAGTACTTC

cdr3_length: 16
clone_size: NA
v_call: TRBV7-3
j_call: TRBJ1-6
d_call: TRBD1
cdr3_aa: CASSPTGGSYNSPLHF
cdr3_nt: TGTGCCAGCAGCCCGACAGGGGGCTCCTATAATTCACCCCTCCACTTT

cdr3_length: 12
clone_size: NA
v_call: TRBV27
j_call: TRBJ1-5
d_call: NA
cdr3_aa: CASSPMDQPQHF
cdr3_nt: TGTGCCAGCAGCCCTATGGATCAGCCCCAGCATTTT

cdr3_length: 18
clone_size: NA
v_call: TRBV4-1
j_call: TRBJ2-2
d_call: TRBD2
cdr3_aa: CASSQGSLAGGNTGELFF
cdr3_nt: TGCGCCAGCAGCCAAGGCTCTTTAGCGGGGGGCAACACCGGGGAGCTGTTTTTT

cdr3_length: 14
clone_size: NA
v_call: TRBV11-2
j_call: TRBJ1-2
d_call: NA
cdr3_aa: CASSYASANYGYTF
cdr3_nt: TGTGCCAGCAGCTACGCCAGCGCCAACTATGGCTACACCTTC

cdr3_length: 15
clone_size: NA
v_call: TRBV6-1
j_call: TRBJ2-1
d_call: TRBD2
cdr3_aa: CASSDLAGGLGEQFF
cdr3_nt: TGTGCCAGCAGTGATCTAGCGGGAGGGCTCGGTGAGCAGTTCTTC

cdr3_length: 16
clone_size: NA
v_call: TRBV4-1
j_call: TRBJ2-7
d_call: TRBD1
cdr3_aa: CASSQDRGQGFYEQYF
cdr3_nt: TGCGCCAGCAGCCAAGATAGGGGGCAGGGGTTTTACGAGCAGTACTTC